This is a list of T cell receptor beta chains from one sample in a study of blood T cell repertoires in COVID-19. The method was immunoSEQ multiplex PCR; TCRdb's version includes in-frame clones alone and lacks a portion of them. The sample has about 400,000 clones, roughly nine tenths seen once; the top ten hold over 1.5%. Sequenced sample: PBMCs or T cells enriched from blood (not recorded which). These receptors all come from a woman younger than 30 with acute COVID-19. Each CDR3 is given with its conserved first and last residue. The D gene is left open where the match is weak. Clone size appears in some rows only: once, few, many, or a class for an expanded clone.

cdr3_nt cdr3_aa v_call clone_size d_call j_call
TGTGCCAGTAGCTGGACAGGAACGACCTACGAGCAGTACTTC CASSWTGTTYEQYF TRBV19 - TRBD1 TRBJ2-7
TGCGCCAGCAGCTCAACTAGCGGGGGGCCCTCGAACACCGGGGAGCTGTTTTTT CASSSTSGGPSNTGELFF TRBV5-1 - TRBD2 TRBJ2-2
TGTGCCACCAGTGATTCCACAGGGTGGGGCTACACCTTC CATSDSTGWGYTF TRBV24-1 - - TRBJ1-2
TGCGCCAGCAGCTTGGCCGTTTTGAGGGCGCGGGACACCGGGGAGCTGTTTTTT CASSLAVLRARDTGELFF TRBV5-1 - - TRBJ2-2
TGTGCCAGCAGCTTGGCCGGGAGGACTCGCACCTTC CASSLAGRTRTF TRBV5-5 - - TRBJ1-2
TGTGCCAGCAGCTTTTCCCTAGCGGGAACGAACACCGGGGAGCTGTTTTTT CASSFSLAGTNTGELFF TRBV13 - TRBD2 TRBJ2-2
TGTGCCAGTCAGGGGAATGGGCAGCCCCAGCATTTT CASQGNGQPQHF TRBV6-1 - - TRBJ1-5
TGTGCCAGCAGCCGAATGATGGAGGGTTCGAGAGCTTTCTTT CASSRMMEGSRAFF TRBV11-2 few - TRBJ1-1
TGTGCCAGCAGCAAAGATAAGCCGTTTTTTGGTAATTCACCCCTCCACTTT CASSKDKPFFGNSPLHF TRBV21-1 - - TRBJ1-6
TGTGCCAGCAGTTACCACATCTACGAGCAGTACTTC CASSYHIYEQYF TRBV6-2/TRBV6-3 - - TRBJ2-7
TGTGCCATCAGTGATTGGGGGACAGGGGGCTTGGAGCAGTACTTC CAISDWGTGGLEQYF TRBV10-3 - TRBD1 TRBJ2-7
TGTGCCATCAGTGAGTCGGCTAGCGGGAGGGCCCCAGATACGCAGTATTTT CAISESASGRAPDTQYF TRBV10-3 - TRBD2 TRBJ2-3
TGTGCCACCAGCAGAGACCGTGTGACAGGCGGGGGGACCCAGTACTTC CATSRDRVTGGGTQYF TRBV15 - - TRBJ2-5
TGTGCCAGTAGCGCGGGTCAGCCCCAGCATTTT CASSAGQPQHF TRBV19 - - TRBJ1-5
TGTGCCAGCAGCCAAGAAGCGTTCCGGCGGGAGAATGTCGGGGAGCTGTTTTTT CASSQEAFRRENVGELFF TRBV3-1/TRBV3-2 once TRBD2 TRBJ2-2
TGTGCCAGCAGCCTCGGGGGGCCGGGACAGGTAAACAATGAGCAGTTCTTC CASSLGGPGQVNNEQFF TRBV7-2 - - TRBJ2-1
TGTGCCAGCAGTTACTCGACTCATTCGCTCTATGGCTACACCTTC CASSYSTHSLYGYTF TRBV6-5 - - TRBJ1-2
TGTGCCAGTAGTATTCCCAAGACAGGGCACAATCAGCCCCAGCATTTT CASSIPKTGHNQPQHF TRBV19 - TRBD1 TRBJ1-5
TGTGCCAGCAGCCCCGTCGGGAGCCGGGAAACCCAGTACTTC CASSPVGSRETQYF TRBV11-2 - - TRBJ2-5
TGTGCCAGCAGTTCCGCCACCGGGACATACTACGAGCAGTACTTC CASSSATGTYYEQYF TRBV28 - - TRBJ2-7
TGTGCCAGCAGTTTAACTGGGGACTGGAATCAGCCCCAGCATTTT CASSLTGDWNQPQHF TRBV27 - - TRBJ1-5
TGTGCCAGCAGCAAATTGGGGACAGTCCATAGCAATCAGCCCCAGCATTTT CASSKLGTVHSNQPQHF TRBV21-1 - - TRBJ1-5
TGTGCCAGCAGTTATCTTGGTGCGGGGGGCCAGCAGTTCTTC CASSYLGAGGQQFF TRBV6-5 - TRBD2 TRBJ2-1
TGTGCCAGTATCTACAAAGGGGGCTACAATCAGCCCCAGCATTTT CASIYKGGYNQPQHF TRBV19 - TRBD1 TRBJ1-5
TGCAGCGTTGTTTGGCGGAGCACATTCCAAGAGACCCAGTACTTC CSVVWRSTFQETQYF TRBV29-1 - - TRBJ2-5
TGTGCCAGCAGCTTAGCCGGGGGACTAAACAACAATGAGCAGTTCTTC CASSLAGGLNNNEQFF TRBV7-2 - TRBD2 TRBJ2-1
TGTGCCAGCAGTTACGGCCCCAGTGTTTCCTACGAGCAGTACTTC CASSYGPSVSYEQYF TRBV6-6 - - TRBJ2-7
TGCGCCAGCAGCTTCACAGGGGTGCACGAGCAGTACTTC CASSFTGVHEQYF TRBV5-1 - TRBD1 TRBJ2-7
TGTGCCAGCAGCTTCTCCAGGGGAGAAGAGACCCAGTACTTC CASSFSRGEETQYF TRBV5-4 - - TRBJ2-5
TGTGCCAGCAGTTTATTGCGTGAGCAGTACTTC CASSLLREQYF TRBV28 - - TRBJ2-7
TGCGCCAGCAGCCAAGTTTCGACAGCTGAAGCTTTCTTT CASSQVSTAEAFF TRBV4-3 - - TRBJ1-1
TGTGCCAGCACCCCCCGCCAGAATCAGCCCCAGCATTTT CASTPRQNQPQHF TRBV6-5 - - TRBJ1-5
TGTGCCAGCAGCGCACAGGGGGCTGGCAATCAGCCCCAGCATTTT CASSAQGAGNQPQHF TRBV7-9 - TRBD1 TRBJ1-5
TGTGCCAGCAGCGTATCCCCCGGGACAGGGGGCCCAGAGACCCAGTACTTC CASSVSPGTGGPETQYF TRBV9 - TRBD1 TRBJ2-5
TGTGCCAGCAGCTCTACCGGGACAGGGGTTTACGAGCAGTACTTC CASSSTGTGVYEQYF TRBV7-9 - TRBD1 TRBJ2-7
TGTGCCAGCAGCGTAGAGGGACAGTATTACGAGCAGTACTTC CASSVEGQYYEQYF TRBV9 - TRBD1 TRBJ2-7
TGTGCCAGCAGCCAAGAATATTTCCCCTACGAGCAGTACTTC CASSQEYFPYEQYF TRBV3-1/TRBV3-2 few - TRBJ2-7
TGTGCCAGCAAGTCCCAGATCTATGGCTACACCTTC CASKSQIYGYTF TRBV2 - - TRBJ1-2
TGTGCCAGCAGCTTGGGGGAGGTCAATCAGCCCCAGCATTTT CASSLGEVNQPQHF TRBV5-6 few - TRBJ1-5
TGTGCCAGCAGTTTAGACAACACAGATACGCAGTATTTT CASSLDNTDTQYF TRBV28 - - TRBJ2-3
TGCGCCAGCAGCCAAGAGGTTACCAGGATAGATGAAAAACTGTTTTTT CASSQEVTRIDEKLFF TRBV4-3 - - TRBJ1-4
TGTGCCAGCAGCGTAGGGGGACTAGCGGGGCAAGAGACCCAGTACTTC CASSVGGLAGQETQYF TRBV9 - TRBD2 TRBJ2-5
TGTGCCAGCAGGACGACTGGTCGGAGCTCCTACGAGCAGTACTTC CASRTTGRSSYEQYF TRBV28 - - TRBJ2-7